This is a list of T cell receptor beta chains from one sample in a study of blood T cell repertoires in COVID-19. Clones were read by immunoSEQ multiplex PCR, and TCRdb kept only the in-frame ones, dropping some. Here the sample spans some 290,000 clones, 81% being singletons. The sequencing sample was made of peripheral blood. The receptors shown here come from a woman aged 55-69 years with active or convalescent COVID-19. Each CDR3 is given with its conserved first and last residue. The order of the fields is D gene, J gene, V gene, clone size, CDR3 protein, CDR3 DNA. The D gene is left open where the match is weak. The listing skips clone size in some rows; elsewhere it reads once, few, many or a size class.

D: NA; J: TRBJ2-2; V: TRBV7-8; size: few; CDR3: CASKGVSGNTGELFF; DNA: TGTGCCAGCAAGGGTGTTAGCGGGAACACCGGGGAGCTGTTTTTT
D: TRBD1; J: TRBJ2-3; V: TRBV5-1; size: NA; CDR3: CASRAGQGRYTDTQYF; DNA: TGCGCCAGCAGAGCGGGACAGGGGCGTTACACAGATACGCAGTATTTT
D: NA; J: TRBJ2-7; V: TRBV5-1; size: once; CDR3: CASGAGQGGYEQYF; DNA: TGCGCCAGCGGAGCTGGGCAGGGGGGATACGAGCAGTACTTC
D: TRBD1; J: TRBJ1-1; V: TRBV6-5; size: NA; CDR3: CASSYVPDRGRTEAFF; DNA: TGTGCCAGCAGTTACGTCCCGGACAGGGGGCGGACTGAAGCTTTCTTT
D: TRBD1; J: TRBJ1-1; V: TRBV6-4; size: once; CDR3: CASSAVGTGERTEAFF; DNA: TGTGCCAGCAGTGCAGTTGGGACAGGGGAGCGCACTGAAGCTTTCTTT
D: NA; J: TRBJ1-4; V: TRBV5-1; size: NA; CDR3: CASSPGVWAQNEKLFF; DNA: TGCGCCAGCAGCCCGGGGGTGTGGGCCCAGAATGAAAAACTGTTTTTT
D: NA; J: TRBJ1-1; V: TRBV4-1; size: NA; CDR3: CASSQLYRVGF; DNA: TGCGCCAGCAGCCAATTGTACAGGGTCGGTTTT
D: TRBD2; J: TRBJ2-4; V: TRBV29-1; size: few; CDR3: CSVELSAGVSKNIQYF; DNA: TGCAGCGTTGAGCTTTCGGCGGGGGTATCCAAAAACATTCAGTACTTC
D: NA; J: TRBJ2-2; V: TRBV7-8; size: NA; CDR3: CASSLAPQGPSNTGELFF; DNA: TGTGCCAGCAGCTTAGCGCCGCAGGGTCCATCTAACACCGGGGAGCTGTTTTTT
D: NA; J: TRBJ1-4; V: TRBV18; size: NA; CDR3: CASSPGGGANEKLFF; DNA: TGTGCCAGCTCACCCGGCGGGGGTGCTAATGAAAAACTGTTTTTT
D: NA; J: TRBJ2-2; V: TRBV7-6; size: NA; CDR3: CASSPLRGGTNTGELFF; DNA: TGTGCCAGCAGCCCTCTCCGAGGCGGAACGAACACCGGGGAGCTGTTTTTT
D: NA; J: TRBJ1-5; V: TRBV3-1/TRBV3-2; size: once; CDR3: CASSQDPTGLNQPQHF; DNA: TGTGCCAGCAGCCAAGATCCCACAGGGCTAAATCAGCCCCAGCATTTT
D: TRBD1; J: TRBJ2-1; V: TRBV5-4; size: NA; CDR3: CASSFRDRGRNDEQFF; DNA: TGTGCCAGCAGCTTCCGGGACAGGGGGCGCAACGATGAGCAGTTCTTC
D: TRBD2; J: TRBJ2-5; V: TRBV7-9; size: NA; CDR3: CASSSQAGQETQYF; DNA: TGTGCCAGCAGCTCTCAAGCGGGGCAAGAGACCCAGTACTTC
D: TRBD2; J: TRBJ2-3; V: TRBV3-1/TRBV3-2; size: NA; CDR3: CASSHPQRGVDTQYF; DNA: TGTGCCAGCAGCCACCCTCAGCGGGGGGTGGATACGCAGTATTTT
D: NA; J: TRBJ2-1; V: TRBV6-5; size: NA; CDR3: CASSYPGDYYNEQFF; DNA: TGTGCCAGCAGTTACCCAGGGGATTATTACAATGAGCAGTTCTTC
D: TRBD2; J: TRBJ2-3; V: TRBV7-9; size: NA; CDR3: CASSQPGLAEISSTDTQYF; DNA: TGTGCCAGCAGCCAACCGGGACTAGCGGAAATATCTAGCACAGATACGCAGTATTTT
D: NA; J: TRBJ1-1; V: TRBV9; size: NA; CDR3: CASSVAAGGANTEAFF; DNA: TGTGCCAGCAGCGTAGCTGCGGGGGGCGCGAACACTGAAGCTTTCTTT
D: NA; J: TRBJ2-1; V: TRBV6-6; size: NA; CDR3: CASRTAGSSYNEQFF; DNA: TGTGCCAGCAGAACGGCGGGGAGCTCCTACAATGAGCAGTTCTTC
D: TRBD1; J: TRBJ2-5; V: TRBV5-4; size: NA; CDR3: CASSLQGDQETQYF; DNA: TGTGCCAGCAGCTTACAGGGGGATCAAGAGACCCAGTACTTC
D: TRBD2; J: TRBJ2-3; V: TRBV5-1; size: NA; CDR3: CASSFKIGTSGSTDTQYF; DNA: TGCGCCAGCAGCTTCAAAATAGGGACTAGCGGGAGCACAGATACGCAGTATTTT
D: TRBD1; J: TRBJ2-7; V: TRBV5-6; size: NA; CDR3: CASSYRDRAYEQYF; DNA: TGTGCCAGCAGTTACCGGGACAGGGCTTACGAGCAGTACTTC
D: NA; J: TRBJ1-1; V: TRBV12-3/TRBV12-4; size: NA; CDR3: CASSSNDREAFF; DNA: TGTGCCAGCAGTTCCAATGACAGGGAAGCTTTCTTT
D: NA; J: TRBJ1-4; V: TRBV7-2; size: NA; CDR3: CASSLGPGRATNEKLFF; DNA: TGTGCCAGCAGCTTAGGGCCGGGTAGAGCGACTAATGAAAAACTGTTTTTT
D: NA; J: TRBJ1-6; V: TRBV28; size: few; CDR3: CASSFSYSPLHF; DNA: TGTGCCAGCAGTTTTAGTTATTCACCCCTCCACTTT
D: NA; J: TRBJ1-2; V: TRBV12-3/TRBV12-4; size: NA; CDR3: CASSSMDYGYTF; DNA: TGTGCCAGCAGTTCTATGGACTATGGCTACACCTTC
D: NA; J: TRBJ2-3; V: TRBV3-1/TRBV3-2; size: NA; CDR3: CASSPGASYYTDTQYF; DNA: TGTGCCAGCAGCCCAGGGGCCAGCTACTACACAGATACGCAGTATTTT
D: TRBD2; J: TRBJ2-1; V: TRBV7-9; size: NA; CDR3: CASSLGLAVFEQFF; DNA: TGTGCCAGCAGCTTGGGACTAGCGGTGTTTGAGCAGTTCTTC
D: NA; J: TRBJ1-2; V: TRBV5-4; size: NA; CDR3: CASSFATAYGYTF; DNA: TGTGCCAGCAGCTTCGCCACAGCCTATGGCTACACCTTC
D: NA; J: TRBJ2-7; V: TRBV12-3/TRBV12-4; size: NA; CDR3: CASKRGFTYEQYF; DNA: TGTGCCAGCAAGAGGGGGTTCACCTACGAGCAGTACTTC
D: NA; J: TRBJ2-3; V: TRBV10-3; size: NA; CDR3: CAISESNSGGAADTQYF; DNA: TGTGCCATCAGTGAGTCGAACAGCGGCGGGGCGGCAGATACGCAGTATTTT
D: NA; J: TRBJ2-1; V: TRBV3-1/TRBV3-2; size: NA; CDR3: CASSLDRTYYNEQFF; DNA: TGTGCCAGCAGTCTTGACAGGACCTACTACAATGAGCAGTTCTTC
D: TRBD1; J: TRBJ1-5; V: TRBV18; size: NA; CDR3: CASSPTGDQPQHF; DNA: TGTGCCAGCTCACCAACAGGGGATCAGCCCCAGCATTTT
D: NA; J: TRBJ2-1; V: TRBV24-1; size: NA; CDR3: CATSDADSMRNEQFF; DNA: TGTGCCACCAGTGATGCGGACTCAATGAGGAATGAGCAGTTCTTC
D: NA; J: TRBJ1-2; V: TRBV14; size: NA; CDR3: CASSQAISQGTYGYTF; DNA: TGTGCCAGCAGCCAAGCTATCTCACAGGGAACCTATGGCTACACCTTC
D: NA; J: TRBJ2-5; V: TRBV15; size: NA; CDR3: CATARVGGMETQYF; DNA: TGTGCCACCGCCCGGGTGGGGGGTATGGAGACCCAGTACTTC
D: TRBD1; J: TRBJ1-2; V: TRBV4-1; size: NA; CDR3: CASTHPGTGGGGYTF; DNA: TGCGCCAGCACTCATCCCGGGACAGGGGGTGGTGGCTACACCTTC
D: TRBD2; J: TRBJ2-5; V: TRBV7-2; size: NA; CDR3: CASSFRGLAEWNF; DNA: TGTGCCAGCAGCTTTAGGGGCCTAGCGGAATGGAACTTC
D: NA; J: TRBJ2-5; V: TRBV30; size: NA; CDR3: CAWGGGVEETQYF; DNA: TGTGCCTGGGGGGGAGGCGTGGAAGAGACCCAGTACTTC
D: NA; J: TRBJ1-6; V: TRBV19; size: NA; CDR3: CASSIAGTGRSPLHF; DNA: TGTGCCAGTAGTATAGCAGGAACAGGACGTTCACCCCTCCACTTT
D: TRBD1; J: TRBJ1-2; V: TRBV7-9; size: NA; CDR3: CASSLPTGMNGYTF; DNA: TGTGCCAGCAGCTTACCGACAGGGATGAATGGCTACACCTTC
D: TRBD2; J: TRBJ2-2; V: TRBV7-6; size: NA; CDR3: CASSPAGGPDGELFF; DNA: TGTGCCAGCAGCCCCGCGGGGGGGCCAGACGGGGAGCTGTTTTTT
D: NA; J: TRBJ1-5; V: TRBV6-2/TRBV6-3; size: many; CDR3: CASSYLQANQPQHF; DNA: TGTGCCAGCAGTTACCTGCAAGCAAATCAGCCCCAGCATTTT
D: NA; J: TRBJ2-1; V: TRBV4-1; size: NA; CDR3: CASSQDLGRYNEQFF; DNA: TGCGCCAGCAGCCAAGATCTAGGGAGATACAATGAGCAGTTCTTC
D: TRBD1; J: TRBJ2-7; V: TRBV7-7; size: NA; CDR3: CASSLATGKGYEQYF; DNA: TGTGCTAGCAGCTTAGCGACAGGGAAGGGGTACGAGCAGTACTTC
D: TRBD1; J: TRBJ1-2; V: TRBV2; size: NA; CDR3: CASSVWDSSGGYTF; DNA: TGTGCCAGCAGTGTATGGGACAGTTCGGGAGGCTACACCTTC
D: TRBD1; J: TRBJ2-5; V: TRBV5-1; size: few; CDR3: CASSLEGAGVETQYF; DNA: TGCGCCAGCAGCTTGGAGGGGGCTGGGGTTGAGACCCAGTACTTC
D: NA; J: TRBJ2-7; V: TRBV5-1; size: NA; CDR3: CASSPDSSSYEQYF; DNA: TGCGCCAGCAGCCCAGACAGCAGCTCCTACGAGCAGTACTTC
D: NA; J: TRBJ1-1; V: TRBV30; size: NA; CDR3: CAWSGSTRVPGAFF; DNA: TGTGCCTGGAGCGGGAGTACCAGAGTACCCGGAGCTTTCTTT
D: TRBD2; J: TRBJ2-3; V: TRBV6-4; size: NA; CDR3: CASSDAPVPAGGTDTQYF; DNA: TGTGCCAGCAGTGACGCTCCAGTCCCTGCGGGGGGCACAGATACGCAGTATTTT